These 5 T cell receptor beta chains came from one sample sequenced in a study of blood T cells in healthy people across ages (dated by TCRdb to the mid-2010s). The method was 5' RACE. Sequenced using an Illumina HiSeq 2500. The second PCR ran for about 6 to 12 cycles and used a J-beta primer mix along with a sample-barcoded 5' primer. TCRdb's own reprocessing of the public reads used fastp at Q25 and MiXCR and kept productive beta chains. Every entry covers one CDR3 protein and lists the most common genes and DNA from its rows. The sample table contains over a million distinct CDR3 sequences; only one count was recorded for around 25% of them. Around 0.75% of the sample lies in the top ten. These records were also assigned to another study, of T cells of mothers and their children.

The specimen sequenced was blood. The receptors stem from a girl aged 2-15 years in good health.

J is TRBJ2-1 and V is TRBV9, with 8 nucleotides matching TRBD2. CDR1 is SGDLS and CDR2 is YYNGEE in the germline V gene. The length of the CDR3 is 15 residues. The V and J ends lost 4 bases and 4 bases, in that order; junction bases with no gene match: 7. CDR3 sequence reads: CASSPTSDRYNEQFF. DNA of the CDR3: TGTGCCAGCAGCCCGACTAGCGATCGATACAATGAGCAGTTCTTC.

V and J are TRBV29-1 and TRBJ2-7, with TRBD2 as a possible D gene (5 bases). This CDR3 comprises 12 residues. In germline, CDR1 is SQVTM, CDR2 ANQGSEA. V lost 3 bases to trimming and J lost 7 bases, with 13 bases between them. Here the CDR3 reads CSVEGPGEEQYF. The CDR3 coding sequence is TGCAGCGTTGAGGGTCCCGGGGAAGAGCAGTACTTC.

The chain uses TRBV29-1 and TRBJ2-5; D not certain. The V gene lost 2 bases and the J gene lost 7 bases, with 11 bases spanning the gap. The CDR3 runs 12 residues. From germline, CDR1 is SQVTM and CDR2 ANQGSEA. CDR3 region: CSVESYQATQYF. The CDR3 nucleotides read TGCAGCGTTGAATCCTACCAGGCGACCCAGTACTTC. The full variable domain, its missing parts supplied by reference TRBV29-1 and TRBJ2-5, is SAVISQKPSRDICQRGTSLTIQCQVDSQVTMMFWYRQQPGQSLTLIATANQGSEATYESGFVIDKFPISRPNLTFSTLTVSNMSPEDSSIYLCSVESYQATQYFGPGTRLLVL.

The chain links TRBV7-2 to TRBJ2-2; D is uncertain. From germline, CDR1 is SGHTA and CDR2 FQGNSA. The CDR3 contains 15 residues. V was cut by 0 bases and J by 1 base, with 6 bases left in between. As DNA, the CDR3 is TGTGCCAGCAGCTTAGCGAACAAGAACACCGGGGAGCTGTTTTTT. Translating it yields CASSLANKNTGELFF.

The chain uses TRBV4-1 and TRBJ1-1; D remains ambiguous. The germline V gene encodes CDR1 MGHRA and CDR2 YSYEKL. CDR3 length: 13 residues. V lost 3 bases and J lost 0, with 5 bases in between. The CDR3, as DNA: TGCGCCAGCAGCCACCCCTTGAACACTGAAGCTTTCTTT. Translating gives CASSHPLNTEAFF.